This T cell receptor (beta chain) was captured in a study of T-cell memory formation after mild COVID-19. Overall study context: There were largely donor-specific TCR clusters.

Constant-segment primers and 5'RACE yielded cDNA libraries for TCR alpha and TCR beta, each carrying sample barcodes and UMIs. TCRdb called the 5' RACE reads again in MiXCR, with one record for every CDR3 protein. The table has some 210,000 distinct CDR3 sequences, roughly 18% seen once. This clonotype was seen only a few times. Its matching antigen is unknown. Per germline, CDR1 SGHTA and CDR2 FQGNSA. Trimming stripped 2 bases from V and 6 bases from J, with 11 bases between. This CDR3 region has 14 residues. Whole-study results and caveats: Day 15 to 85 contractors were CD4/CD8 balanced; later expanders leaned CD4+.

The clonotype comes from an adult woman who had mild COVID-19 (a few samples of this study predate the infection). Cell type and time point are not known. V gene TRBV7-2 combines with J gene TRBJ2-1, with D tentatively TRBD2 (5 bases). The sample taken for sequencing was PBMCs or a T cell subset sorted from them (not recorded which). The chain's CDR3 is CASSLILEGNEQFF. The CDR3 nucleotides are TGTGCCAGCAGCTTAATCCTAGAGGGCAATGAGCAGTTCTTC.